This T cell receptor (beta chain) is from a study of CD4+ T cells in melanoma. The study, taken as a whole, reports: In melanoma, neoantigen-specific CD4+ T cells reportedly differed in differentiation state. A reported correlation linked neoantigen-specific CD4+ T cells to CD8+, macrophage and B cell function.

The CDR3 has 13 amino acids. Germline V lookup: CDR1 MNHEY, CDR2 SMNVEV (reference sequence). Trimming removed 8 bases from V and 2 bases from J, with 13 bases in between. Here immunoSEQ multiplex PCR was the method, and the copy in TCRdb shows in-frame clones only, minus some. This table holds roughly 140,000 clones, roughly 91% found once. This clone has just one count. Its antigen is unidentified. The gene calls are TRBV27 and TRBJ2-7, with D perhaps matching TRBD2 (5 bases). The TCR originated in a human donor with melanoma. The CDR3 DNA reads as TGTGCCAGCGCCCGGACTGCCACCTACGAGCAGTACTTC. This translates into CASARTATYEQYF.